This TCR beta chain is drawn from a study of blood T cell repertoires in COVID-19. Across the study: From the United States, Italy and Spain came samples of acute and convalescent COVID-19.

Source study methods: Amplification from reference gene primers served as the basis for estimated nucleated cell counts. The assay was immunoSEQ multiplex PCR, and TCRdb's table has in-frame clones only and misses some. V and J calls and clone size are given by that table; D and trimming were obtained from the DNA. This table has 110,000 or so clones, 87% appearing once. The sample comprised peripheral blood. The TCR comes from a human donor in a cohort sampled during active COVID-19.

The CDR3 DNA reads as TGTGCCAGCAGCGCCGACGGGACTAGCGGGGAAAGGGCGCAGTATTTT. Residues: CASSADGTSGERAQYF. This chain uses TRBV7-3 with TRBJ2-3, with 13 nucleotides matching TRBD2. Germline CDR1 is SGHTA and CDR2 is FQGTGA. V lost 5 bases to trimming and J lost 10 bases; unmatched junction nucleotides: 12. The CDR3 contains 16 residues.